Reported below is one T cell receptor (beta chain). What it binds is not known. This record belongs to a study of cytomegalovirus exposure and HLA in healthy donors. Study-wide results and caveats: Across donors, presence/absence analyses took sequencing depth to be roughly uniform. One cluster of highly shared sequence variants probably arose as a sequencing artifact. A later analysis linked a missense DCLRE1C variant to TCR beta V- and J-gene trimming. In an earlier analysis, in approximately 570 donors, most V segments appeared productive either ~90% or ~30% of the time.

The PCR used 60 Vbeta and 13 Jbeta primers. The assay was immunoSEQ multiplex PCR, and TCRdb's table has in-frame clones only and misses some. Among roughly 120,000 clones listed, 80% were seen once. Specimen: PBMCs. The TCR was taken from a man aged 30 to 45 in good health and CMV-seronegative.

The CDR3 spells CAWSVYGGINTEAFF. The CDR3 nucleotides read TGTGCCTGGAGTGTTTATGGAGGGATAAACACTGAAGCTTTCTTT. V usage is TRBV30 and J usage is TRBJ1-1; D is unresolved. Trimming took 0 bases from V and 2 from J, leaving 13 bases between them. The CDR3 spans 15 residues. CDR1 GTSNPN and CDR2 SVGIG come from the germline V gene (reference sequence).